This T cell receptor beta chain was sequenced for a study of blood T cell repertoires in COVID-19. Study as a whole: Acute and convalescent COVID-19 samples came from the United States, Italy and Spain. Sources were T cells, B-cell-depleted T cells, or PBMCs; the material itself was cDNA or gDNA.

The CDR3 consists of 15 residues. Germline CDR1 reads SGHRS; CDR2 reads YFSETQ. Trimming took 0 bases from V and 5 from J, leaving 14 bases between them. In the authors' workflow: Amplified reference gene primers provided the basis for estimating nucleated cell counts. The assay was immunoSEQ multiplex PCR, and TCRdb's table has in-frame clones only and misses some. From that table come the V and J calls and clone size; the DNA was used to work out D and trimming. This table holds about 170,000 clones, about 80% found once. Sequencing used peripheral blood. The genes are TRBV5-1 and TRBJ1-1; D gene ambiguous. This clonotype was obtained from a woman in her seventies with acute or convalescent COVID-19. In DNA form, the CDR3 reads TGCGCCAGCAGCTTGGCCGGAGGATCTGGGACTGAAGCTTTCTTT. Encoded protein: CASSLAGGSGTEAFF.